Below, 20 T cell receptor beta chains from the same sample are listed, as sequenced in a study of blood T cells in healthy people across ages. Through a sample-barcoded 5' primer and a J-beta primer mix, a second PCR was run for roughly 6 to 12 cycles. TCRdb independently ran MiXCR on the 5' RACE reads; one entry per CDR3 protein. The profile shows more than 1 million distinct CDR3 sequences, less than 50% of them singletons. The material sequenced was blood. All receptors come from a woman between 55 and 75 years old in good health.

J is TRBJ2-1 and V is TRBV7-8, with TRBD2 matching over 7 bases. V shed 1 base, J shed 5 bases, and the junction held 5 bases outside the gene matches. CDR3 length: 15 amino acids. Germline-derived CDR1 and CDR2 are SGHVS and FQNEAQ. The chain's CDR3 is CASSLVAGVDNEQFF. CDR3 nucleotides: TGTGCCAGCAGCTTAGTTGCGGGAGTAGACAATGAGCAGTTCTTC.

The rearrangement joins TRBV11-2 to TRBJ2-4; 13 nucleotides match TRBD2. Germline values: CDR1 SGHAT, CDR2 FQNNGV. The CDR3 contains 19 residues. J was trimmed by 0 bases and V by 1 base; bases with no gene match: 6. The CDR3 nucleotides are TGTGCCAGCAGCTTAGTCGGGACTAGCGGGGCTCTAGCCAAAAACATTCAGTACTTC. It is translated as CASSLVGTSGALAKNIQYF.

The chain couples TRBV12-3 or TRBV12-4 to TRBJ2-7; TRBD2 matches at 13 bases. The CDR3 extends over 15 amino acids. V lost 1 base, J lost 10 bases, and 7 bases stayed unmatched. The CDR3 coding sequence is TGTGCCAGCAGTTTAGGGACTAGCGGGAGTTCGGCCCAGTACTTC. It translates to CASSLGTSGSSAQYF.

The DNA for the CDR3 is TGTGCCAGCAGCCCTAACGGGGAGCGGGATAGTGCAGATACGCAGTATTTT. It yields the protein CASSPNGERDSADTQYF. V gene TRBV21-1 combines with J gene TRBJ2-3; TRBD2 is the table's D call, not checked against the DNA. TRBV21-1 is recorded as a pseudogene. The CDR3 covers 17 residues.

The chain combines TRBV5-1 with TRBJ2-7; the D gene is possibly TRBD1 (6 bases). This CDR3 spans 14 amino acids. V was shortened by 4 bases and J by 2 bases, with 13 bases between the two germline ends. Germline V lookup: CDR1 SGHRS, CDR2 YFSETQ. The CDR3 reads CASSRGGGAYEQYF. CDR3 DNA: TGCGCCAGCAGCAGAGGGGGTGGCGCCTACGAGCAGTACTTC. Using reference TRBV5-1 and TRBJ2-7 for the parts outside the CDR3, the full variable domain is KAGVTQTPRYLIKTRGQQVTLSCSPISGHRSVSWYQQTPGQGLQFLFEYFSETQRNKGNFPGRFSGRQFSNSRSEMNVSTLELGDSALYLCASSRGGGAYEQYFGPGTRLTVT.

The chain is built from TRBV12-3 or TRBV12-4 and TRBJ1-2; 9 bases agree with TRBD1. The V gene end was trimmed by 5 bases and the J gene end by 7 bases; junction bases not matched to a gene: 2. CDR3 length: 12 residues. The CDR3 bases are TGTGCCAGCAGTCACAGGGGGCGTGGCTACACCTTC. Its protein is CASSHRGRGYTF.

The sample holds a few counts of this clonotype. CDR3 nucleotide sequence: TGTGCCAGCAGCAAAGAAGGAGAAGAGACCCAGTACTTC. Its translation: CASSKEGEETQYF. The V and J genes are TRBV21-1 and TRBJ2-5. TRBV21-1 is a pseudogene. CDR3 length: 13 amino acids.

This clonotype was picked up a small number of times. This chain connects TRBV6-5 to TRBJ1-2; 7 nucleotides align to TRBD1. The CDR3 covers 15 residues. Germline CDR1 reads MNHEY; CDR2 reads SVGAGI. V gave up 4 bases and J gave up 1 base; unmatched junction bases: 6. The CDR3 DNA reads as TGTGCCAGCAGTTCCCCCGGGACAGTTAACTATGGCTACACCTTC. The encoded protein is CASSSPGTVNYGYTF.

The chain couples TRBV28 to TRBJ2-3; D perhaps matches TRBD1 (5 bases). From germline, CDR1 is MDHEN and CDR2 SYDVKM. V gave up 6 bases and J gave up 2 bases, with 18 bases separating them. The CDR3 consists of 16 residues. The CDR3 loop reads CASSPRRSRDTDTQYF. CDR3 sequence (DNA): TGTGCCAGCAGCCCTAGGCGGTCCAGGGACACAGATACGCAGTATTTT. Supplemented by reference TRBV28 and TRBJ2-3, the full variable domain reads DVKVTQSSRYLVKRTGEKVFLECVQDMDHENMFWYRQDPGLGLRLIYFSYDVKMKEKGDIPEGYSVSREKKERFSLILESASTNQTSMYLCASSPRRSRDTDTQYFGPGTRLTVL.

The chain uses TRBV6-6 and TRBJ2-1; 7 bases fit TRBD2. Germline V gene data show CDR1 as MNHNY and CDR2 as SVGAGI (reference sequence). The CDR3 has 16 amino acids. V lost 0 bases, J lost 3 bases, and 5 bases stayed unmatched. The CDR3 DNA is TGTGCCAGCAGTTACTCTCCAGCGGGGAGCTACAATGAGCAGTTCTTC. It is translated as CASSYSPAGSYNEQFF.

The J gene is TRBJ2-5, the V gene TRBV11-2, with 11 bases identical to TRBD1. After removal of 5 bases from V and 1 base from J, the junction contained 6 bases not matched to a gene. Germline V CDR1 and CDR2: SGHAT, FQNNGV. The CDR3 consists of 16 residues. The CDR3 protein is CASSRGQGGPQETQYF. CDR3 DNA sequence: TGTGCCAGCAGCCGGGGACAGGGGGGCCCCCAAGAGACCCAGTACTTC.

The chain is built from TRBV29-1 and TRBJ2-5, with D possibly being TRBD2 (6 bases). CDR1 is SQVTM, CDR2 ANQGSEA, per germline. The CDR3 spans 13 residues. Trimming removed 6 bases from V and 11 bases from J, with 22 bases in between. CDR3 amino acids: CSVLTSFKNEQYF. The DNA of the CDR3 is TGCAGCGTCCTGACTAGTTTTAAGAATGAGCAGTACTTC. The whole variable domain, filled in from reference TRBV29-1 and TRBJ2-5, reads SAVISQKPSRDICQRGTSLTIQCQVDSQVTMMFWYRQQPGQSLTLIATANQGSEATYESGFVIDKFPISRPNLTFSTLTVSNMSPEDSSIYLCSVLTSFKNEQYFGPGTRLLVL.

The V call is TRBV20-1, the J call TRBJ1-4, with 8 positions matching TRBD1. The germline gives CDR1 DFQATT, CDR2 SNEGSKA (reference sequence). V was pared by 3 bases and J by 8 bases, with 11 bases of the junction left unmatched. The CDR3 contains 15 residues. As DNA, the CDR3 is TGCAGTGCTAGTAAATGGGACAGGACTGGGGAAAAACTGTTTTTT. Residues: CSASKWDRTGEKLFF.

This sequence joins TRBV2 and TRBJ2-7; D is perhaps TRBD2 (6 bases). There are 16 residues in the CDR3. Between the trimmed V and J ends, which lost 1 base and 2 bases, there was a span of 15 bases. The germline V gene encodes CDR1 SNHLY and CDR2 FYNNEI. CDR3 protein: CASSEVVWGDTYEQYF. The CDR3 region has the DNA TGTGCCAGCAGTGAAGTGGTGTGGGGGGATACCTACGAGCAGTACTTC.

The gene calls are TRBV29-1 and TRBJ2-7, with no clear D. V was clipped by 4 bases and J by 2 bases, with 12 bases between them. The CDR3 is made up of 13 amino acids. Per the germline V gene, CDR1 is SQVTM and CDR2 is ANQGSEA. The CDR3 bases are TGCAGCGTTGTCCACGACATTCCCTACGAGCAGTACTTC. Amino acids: CSVVHDIPYEQYF.

The gene calls are TRBV18 and TRBJ2-5; the match to TRBD2 covers 11 bases. In germline, CDR1 is KGHSH, CDR2 LQKENI. V trimming: 3 bases; J trimming: 5 bases; junction bases outside the gene matches: 8. The CDR3 covers 16 residues. The CDR3 region is CASSPALAGDLETQYF. The DNA of the CDR3 is TGTGCCAGCTCACCGGCACTAGCGGGAGACTTGGAGACCCAGTACTTC.

The sample holds a few counts of this clonotype. V is TRBV6-5 and J is TRBJ2-7; 13 bases fit TRBD2. This CDR3 has 16 residues. Germline CDR1 MNHEY, CDR2 SVGAGI. Losses at the gene ends were 6 bases for V and 6 bases for J; bases not matched to a gene: 11. CDR3 residues: CASSRTLAGGPSEQYF. CDR3 DNA sequence: TGTGCCAGCAGCCGAACACTAGCGGGAGGGCCTAGCGAGCAGTACTTC.

This clonotype was recorded at least ten times. The rearrangement joins TRBV7-9 to TRBJ2-7; the match to TRBD1 covers 7 bases. The CDR3 loop spans 13 amino acids. Per the germline V gene, CDR1 is SEHNR and CDR2 is FQNEAQ (reference sequence). Trimming at V came to 0 bases and at J to 7 bases, leaving 3 bases not matched to a gene. CDR3 DNA sequence: TGTGCCAGCAGCTTAGCAGGGGGCGGAGAGCAGTACTTC. It yields the protein CASSLAGGGEQYF.

The chain combines TRBV3-1 with TRBJ2-7; TRBD1 agrees at 7 bases. This CDR3 is 15 amino acids long. From germline, CDR1 is LGHDT and CDR2 YNNKEL (reference sequence). With V trimmed by 2 bases and J by 3 bases, 7 bases remained unmatched. The CDR3 bases are TGTGCCAGCAGCCAACAGGGGACAGCGGTCTACGAGCAGTACTTC. It encodes CASSQQGTAVYEQYF.

Many counts were recorded for this clonotype. V usage is TRBV25-1 and J usage is TRBJ1-5; D is possibly TRBD1 (5 bases). The CDR3 contains 14 residues. Per the germline V gene, CDR1 is MGHDK and CDR2 is SYGVNS. Between the trimmed V and J ends, which lost 6 bases and 4 bases, there was a span of 13 bases. The CDR3 DNA is TGTGCCAGCAGCGCCGGACACCCTAATCAGCCCCAGCATTTT. Its protein product is CASSAGHPNQPQHF.